The clone carrying this T cell receptor (beta chain) was detected many times. This sample was taken from a study of read filtering for tumor transcriptome and immune sequencing. Study in general: Mean patient age was roughly 66 years, range roughly 45 to 80; 17 male, 11 to 15 female.

From roughly 0.4 ug of RNA, a library with molecular barcoded alpha/delta and beta/gamma adaptors was made. MiXCR, run by TCRdb on the reads, gives a single entry per CDR3 protein. The sample has more than 20,000 distinct CDR3 sequences; around a fifth are singletons. V shed 5 bases and J shed 3 bases, with 10 bases lying between them. This CDR3 is 13 amino acids long. Germline V gene data show CDR1 as MNHEY and CDR2 as SVGAGI. The TCR sequence derives from a donor aged 40 or over with multiple myeloma. The chain links TRBV6-5 to TRBJ1-1; D remains unclear. The sequenced sample consisted of a population of CD138-negative cells sorted from bone marrow. The CDR3 here is CASSLRQYTEAFF. CDR3 nucleotide sequence: TGTGCCAGCAGTCTCCGGCAGTACACTGAAGCTTTCTTT.